Many counts were recorded for the clone carrying this T cell receptor beta chain. This record comes from a study of T cells after yellow fever vaccination. Study at large: Some fractions had low cell numbers, and these were prepared with SMART-Seq v4 Ultra Low Input.

Germline loops: CDR1 DFQATT, CDR2 SNEGSKA (reference sequence). The V segment lost 6 bases and the J segment 4 bases; nucleotides outside the gene matches: 9. The CDR3 consists of 15 residues. From the 5' RACE reads, TCRdb called clonotypes with MiXCR, one entry per CDR3 protein. The profile covers 45,000 to 60,000 distinct CDR3 sequences, with more than 6.5% appearing a single time and around 24% taken by the ten largest. Study-wide points: Relatively few clonotypes were ones that appeared in both CD4 and CD8 compartments.

V usage is TRBV20-1 and J usage is TRBJ2-1, with 10 bases identical to TRBD1. The input for sequencing was CD8+ T cells not binding an NS4B(214-222) dextramer, sorted from PBMCs, taken about 41 days after the first yellow fever vaccination. This receptor was identified in a man aged 18-30 years who received the YFV17D yellow fever vaccine. The DNA of the CDR3 is TGCAGTGCCCGAGGGGACAGGGGTCCTTACAATGAGCAGTTCTTC. Its translation: CSARGDRGPYNEQFF.